Below are 30 T cell receptor beta chains sequenced from a single sample in a study of graft-versus-host responses after intestinal transplantation. Assay: immunoSEQ multiplex PCR; the TCRdb copy retains only in-frame clones and omits some. The repertoire holds about 3,500 clones, with 94% as singletons. Specimen: PBMCs, collected 11 days after intestinal transplantation. These receptors were collected from a human patient who received an intestinal transplant, so some T cells may come from the graft donor.

This chain connects TRBV12-2 to TRBJ1-2. TRBV12-2 is designated a pseudogene. The CDR3 runs 13 residues. CDR3 bases: TGTGCAAGTCGCCCACGAAAGACCTATGGCTACACCTTC. Its protein is CASRPRKTYGYTF.

The rearrangement joins TRBV9 to TRBJ1-3; D is unresolved. This CDR3 has 14 residues. Germline CDR1 and CDR2: SGDLS and YYNGEE. V was pared by 0 bases and J by 1 base, with 5 bases between. CDR3 in DNA: TGTGCCAGCAGCGTAGATGGGTCTGGAAACACCATATATTTT. Its translation is CASSVDGSGNTIYF.

V gene TRBV15 combines with J gene TRBJ2-2; TRBD1 aligns across 9 bases. The CDR3 runs to 17 residues. The germline V gene encodes CDR1 LNHNV and CDR2 YYDKDF (reference sequence). V lost 3 bases to trimming and J lost 8 bases; unmatched junction nucleotides: 13. In nucleotides, the CDR3 is TGTGCCACCAGCAGTGGGGTGGGGGACAGGGCCTCTGGGGAGCTGTTTTTT. As protein: CATSSGVGDRASGELFF.

The chain joins TRBV5-1 to TRBJ2-4; D may be TRBD1 (5 bases). Germline V gene lookup returns CDR1 SGHRS and CDR2 YFSETQ. The CDR3 runs 13 residues. V was trimmed by 6 bases and J by 1 base, leaving 8 bases between them. CDR3 sequence (DNA): TGCGCCAGCACCCACAGGGCCAAAAACATTCAGTACTTC. Translating gives CASTHRAKNIQYF. Variable domain in full (rest from reference TRBV5-1 and TRBJ2-4): KAGVTQTPRYLIKTRGQQVTLSCSPISGHRSVSWYQQTPGQGLQFLFEYFSETQRNKGNFPGRFSGRQFSNSRSEMNVSTLELGDSALYLCASTHRAKNIQYFGAGTRLSVL.

Notes on this clone: At the DNA level, this CDR3 is encoded by other sequences in the same sample as well. This chain connects TRBV5-1 to TRBJ2-2; 10 bases match TRBD2. The J segment lost 5 bases and the V segment lost 3 bases, leaving 13 bases of the junction unmatched. The CDR3 sequence is 18 residues long. Germline V lookup: CDR1 SGHRS, CDR2 YFSETQ. DNA for the CDR3: TGCGCCAGCAGCTGGCCCGGGGTAGCGGGAGGAGGTACCGGGGAGCTGTTTTTT. This encodes CASSWPGVAGGGTGELFF.

This chain links TRBV21-1 with TRBJ2-5; the D segment call TRBD2 is taken from the table without a DNA check. The end of the DNA is better explained by TRBJ2-7, so the J call may be wrong. TRBV21-1 is a recognized pseudogene. The CDR3 totals 16 residues. CDR3: CASRLSIATRLDEQYF. Written as DNA, the CDR3 is TGTGCCAGCAGACTATCGATAGCTACACGGTTAGACGAGCAGTACTTC.

The CDR3: CATDGPRDVPTDTQYF. For the CDR3, the DNA is TGTGCCACCGACGGGCCCCGGGATGTGCCCACAGATACGCAGTATTTT. The chain links TRBV7-9 to TRBJ2-3; perhaps TRBD2 as D (5 bases). The germline CDR1 and CDR2 sequences are SEHNR and FQNEAQ (reference sequence). V was pared by 10 bases and J by 2 bases, with 22 bases between. The CDR3 is 16 residues long.

This sequence joins TRBV7-8 and TRBJ1-1; D may be TRBD1 (6 bases). Trimming shortened V by 2 bases and J by 0 bases, and 13 bases separated the two germline ends. The CDR3 covers 16 residues. CDR1 is SGHVS, CDR2 FQNEAQ, per germline. The CDR3 here is CASSLRSTGLNTEAFF. CDR3 DNA sequence: TGTGCCAGCAGCTTAAGGTCGACAGGATTGAACACTGAAGCTTTCTTT.

This chain joins TRBV4-1 and TRBJ2-2, with no clear D. This CDR3 comprises 13 residues. Germline V gene lookup returns CDR1 MGHRA and CDR2 YSYEKL. The V and J ends lost 7 bases and 6 bases respectively, with 12 bases between them. This CDR3 reads CASTKVGAGELFF. The CDR3 bases are TGCGCCAGCACCAAAGTTGGGGCCGGGGAGCTGTTTTTT.

J is TRBJ2-7 and V is TRBV4-2; 10 nucleotides agree with TRBD2. The germline CDR1 and CDR2 sequences are LGHNA and YNFKEQ. The CDR3 runs 17 residues. J lost 3 bases, V lost 0 bases, and 8 bases had no gene match. The CDR3 DNA follows: TGTGCCAGCAGCCAAGATCCTAGCGGGAGTGAACGCTACGAGCAGTACTTC. This translates into CASSQDPSGSERYEQYF.

The V gene is TRBV7-2, the J gene TRBJ1-1; D is perhaps TRBD1 (6 bases). CDR1 SGHTA and CDR2 FQGNSA come from the germline V gene. The CDR3 loop spans 15 amino acids. V was cut by 1 base and J by 4 bases, with 13 bases left in between. The CDR3 region has the DNA TGTGCCAGCAGCTTAGAGGACAGCAAATTCACTGAAGCTTTCTTT. Its translation: CASSLEDSKFTEAFF.

This sequence joins TRBV8-2 and TRBJ1-2; the D call in the table, TRBD1, was not verified against the DNA. TRBV8-2 is a pseudogene segment. The CDR3 runs 15 residues. CDR3 nucleotides: TGTGGCATCATCCTCAGGATAACGAAAGATCTATGGCACACCTTC. This translates into CGIILRITKDLWHTF.

The CDR3 is CASSFTGDPYEQYF. CDR3 DNA sequence: TGCGCCAGCAGCTTTACGGGGGACCCCTACGAGCAGTACTTC. V and J are TRBV5-1 and TRBJ2-7; possibly TRBD2 for D (6 bases). The CDR3 covers 14 residues. Trimming took off 2 bases at V and 2 bases at J, with 11 bases between the two ends. The germline CDR1 and CDR2 sequences are SGHRS and YFSETQ.

The J gene is TRBJ1-2, the V gene TRBV4-1, with TRBD1 as a possible D gene (6 bases). V lost 2 bases and J lost 4, with 20 bases in between. The CDR3 spans 17 residues. Germline V gives CDR1 MGHRA, CDR2 YSYEKL. The CDR3 nucleotides are TGCGCCAGCAGCCAACCGGACAGTACTGAGGTGCTCTATGGCTACACCTTC. Translation gives CASSQPDSTEVLYGYTF.

This chain links TRBV28 with TRBJ1-6; possible D gene TRBD1, 5 bases. Germline lookup yields CDR1 MDHEN and CDR2 SYDVKM. Trimming stripped 10 bases from V and 0 bases from J, with 13 bases between. CDR3 length: 15 residues. The CDR3 sequence: CAIGGLGSYNSPLHF. DNA for the CDR3: TGTGCCATCGGGGGACTGGGCTCCTATAATTCACCCCTCCACTTT. Using reference TRBV28 and TRBJ1-6 for the parts outside the CDR3, the full variable domain is DVKVTQSSRYLVKRTGEKVFLECVQDMDHENMFWYRQDPGLGLRLIYFSYDVKMKEKGDIPEGYSVSREKKERFSLILESASTNQTSMYLCAIGGLGSYNSPLHFGNGTRLTVT.

The chain joins TRBV9 to TRBJ1-2; 9 nucleotides line up with TRBD1. The V gene end was trimmed by 4 bases and the J gene end by 2 bases; junction bases not matched to a gene: 9. Germline CDR1 reads SGDLS; CDR2 reads YYNGEE. CDR3 length equals 16 residues. The CDR3 region is CASSPRTGEGNYGYTF. The DNA for the CDR3 is TGTGCCAGCAGCCCTCGGACAGGGGAAGGAAACTATGGCTACACCTTC.

The CDR3 region is CASSQQGVRTEAFF. In DNA form, the CDR3 reads TGTGCCAGCAGCCAACAGGGTGTTCGGACTGAAGCTTTCTTT. The gene calls are TRBV5-6 and TRBJ1-1, with D possibly being TRBD1 (6 bases). The CDR3 length is 14 residues. Germline-derived CDR1 and CDR2 are SGHDT and YYEEEE. The V end lost 4 bases, the J end lost 5 bases, and 15 bases lay between the germline ends.

This chain links TRBV2 with TRBJ2-6; TRBD1 might be the D (5 bases). V dropped 6 bases and J dropped 0 bases, with 18 bases sitting between them. The CDR3 is made up of 18 amino acids. CDR1 is SNHLY and CDR2 is FYNNEI in the germline V gene. The CDR3 reads CASRRWQGTFSGANVLTF. CDR3 DNA sequence: TGTGCCAGCAGGAGGTGGCAGGGAACCTTCTCTGGGGCCAACGTCCTGACTTTC. The full variable domain, in which reference TRBV2 and TRBJ2-6 provide the parts outside the CDR3, is EPEVTQTPSHQVTQMGQEVILRCVPISNHLYFYWYRQILGQKVEFLVSFYNNEISEKSEIFDDQFSVERPDGSNFTLKIRSTKLEDSAMYFCASRRWQGTFSGANVLTFGAGSRLTVL.

This chain uses TRBV27 with TRBJ1-2; D may be TRBD1 (6 bases). Germline V gives CDR1 MNHEY, CDR2 SMNVEV (reference sequence). The germline V and J ends were trimmed by 0 bases and 14 bases, with 19 bases remaining between them. The CDR3 consists of 14 residues. The CDR3 DNA follows: TGTGCCAGCAGTTTATCGTTGTATCGACAGGCCCCAACCTTC. The encoded protein is CASSLSLYRQAPTF.

The chain employs TRBV7-6 and TRBJ2-1; tentative D call: TRBD2 (6 bases). Germline lookup yields CDR1 SGHVS and CDR2 FNYEAQ. The CDR3 is 14 residues long. The V end was cut by 5 bases, the J end by 9 bases, with 17 bases between. CDR3 DNA sequence: TGTGCCAGCAGCCCACTAGCAGTAGAGGGTGAGCAGTTCTTC. Translation gives CASSPLAVEGEQFF.

This clone has a single count. The J gene is TRBJ2-1, the V gene TRBV7-3, with D uncertain. V was trimmed by 5 bases and J by 0 bases, leaving 14 bases between them. Germline loops: CDR1 SGHTA, CDR2 FQGTGA. The CDR3 length is 16 residues. CDR3 DNA sequence: TGTGCCAGCAGCAAGGTGGGCCTGAGCTCCTACAATGAGCAGTTCTTC. Translating gives CASSKVGLSSYNEQFF.

The rearrangement uses TRBV9 and TRBJ2-2, with unresolved D. The CDR3 has 17 amino acids. The germline gives CDR1 SGDLS, CDR2 YYNGEE. The germline V and J ends were trimmed by 0 bases and 4 bases, with 16 bases remaining between them. The CDR3 sequence is CASSVGLSASPTGELFF. The CDR3 DNA sequence: TGTGCCAGCAGCGTAGGACTCTCAGCGTCCCCCACCGGGGAGCTGTTTTTT.

The rearrangement links TRBV18 to TRBJ1-5; tentative D call: TRBD1 (5 bases). The CDR3 runs to 13 residues. Between the trimmed V and J ends, which lost 5 bases and 2 bases, there was a span of 7 bases. The germline gives CDR1 KGHSH, CDR2 LQKENI. CDR3 nucleotide sequence: TGTGCCAGCTCATGGGGGGGCAATCAGCCCCAGCATTTT. The encoded protein is CASSWGGNQPQHF.

The chain couples TRBV19 to TRBJ2-2, with 10 positions matching TRBD2. Germline values: CDR1 LNHDA, CDR2 SQIVND (reference sequence). The CDR3 runs to 15 residues. V dropped 6 bases and J dropped 1; count of bases not matched to a gene: 2. CDR3 coding DNA: TGTGCCAGTAGCTGGACTAGCGGGAACACCGGGGAGCTGTTTTTT. Its protein is CASSWTSGNTGELFF.

The rearrangement links TRBV19 to TRBJ2-7; TRBD2 aligns across 9 bases. This CDR3 has 15 amino acids. The junction had 4 bases not matched to a gene; V was cut back by 1 base and J by 3 bases. Per germline, CDR1 LNHDA and CDR2 SQIVND (reference sequence). CDR3 loop: CASSIGSGSSYEQYF. Written as DNA, the CDR3 is TGTGCCAGTAGTATAGGTAGCGGGAGTAGCTACGAGCAGTACTTC.

The V gene is TRBV2, the J gene TRBJ1-1; no clear D gene. CDR1 is SNHLY, CDR2 FYNNEI, per germline. Between the trimmed V and J ends, which lost 2 bases and 0 bases, there was a span of 16 bases. The CDR3 has 17 amino acids. The CDR3 loop is CASSELFGEDLNTEAFF. CDR3 DNA sequence: TGTGCCAGCAGTGAATTATTTGGGGAGGACCTGAACACTGAAGCTTTCTTT.

This rearrangement joins TRBV27 to TRBJ2-7, with 10 bases fitting TRBD1. Germline-derived CDR1 and CDR2 are MNHEY and SMNVEV (reference sequence). This CDR3 contains 17 residues. V shed 0 bases and J 0 bases; nucleotides not matched to a gene: 5. Here the CDR3 reads CASSLSGGQGFSYEQYF. The CDR3 bases are TGTGCCAGCAGTTTATCGGGGGGACAGGGGTTCTCCTACGAGCAGTACTTC.

A word on this clone: Here the CDR3 omits its conserved ending phenylalanine or tryptophan, so a read error is the likely source. The rearrangement joins TRBV10-1 to TRBJ2-7; 8 nucleotides agree with TRBD1. Looked up from germline, CDR1 is WNHNN and CDR2 is SYGVQD (reference sequence). V lost 5 bases to trimming and J lost 2 bases; unmatched junction nucleotides: 5. This CDR3 is 14 amino acids long. The CDR3 region is CASSRGQGPYEQYL. The CDR3, as DNA: TGCGCCAGCAGTCGCGGACAGGGACCCTACGAGCAGTACCTC.

The chain couples TRBV27 to TRBJ2-1; TRBD2 agrees at 11 bases. From germline, CDR1 is MNHEY and CDR2 SMNVEV (reference sequence). The V and J ends lost 8 bases and 6 bases, in that order; junction bases with no gene match: 15. This CDR3 comprises 17 residues. This CDR3 is CASGTLFETSGINEQFF. DNA of the CDR3: TGTGCCAGCGGAACCCTATTTGAGACTAGCGGGATCAATGAGCAGTTCTTC.

The chain is built from TRBV19 and TRBJ1-2; the D gene is possibly TRBD1 (6 bases). V gave up 3 bases and J gave up 8 bases, with 16 bases separating them. Germline loops: CDR1 LNHDA, CDR2 SQIVND (reference sequence). This CDR3 has 14 amino acids. In nucleotides, the CDR3 is TGTGCCAGTAGTATCTGGGGGGCAACGGAGGGCTACACCTTC. Protein: CASSIWGATEGYTF. The entire variable domain, with the rest obtained from reference TRBV19 and TRBJ1-2, is as follows: DGGITQSPKYLFRKEGQNVTLSCEQNLNHDAMYWYRQDPGQGLRLIYYSQIVNDFQKGDIAEGYSVSREKKESFPLTVTSAQKNPTAFYLCASSIWGATEGYTFGSGTRLTVV.